This T cell receptor (beta chain) was found in a study of cytomegalovirus exposure and HLA in healthy donors. The CDR3 covers 17 residues. The germline V gene has CDR1 LNHDA and CDR2 SQIVND (reference sequence). V shed 4 bases and J shed 0 bases, with 16 bases lying between them. Study results and limitations: The productive fraction for most TCR beta V segments was about 87% or about 30% in an earlier analysis. The study reported that TCR beta sequences accurately predicted HLA-A and HLA-B alleles in most subjects.

About this clone itself: Antigen specificity is unknown.

With 60 Vbeta and 13 Jbeta primers, the PCR was carried out. This table comes from immunoSEQ multiplex PCR, and its TCRdb copy is limited to in-frame clones, with some not included. The listing records about 90,000 clones. The receptor was derived from a woman in her 30s in good health and CMV-seronegative. The sequenced material came from PBMCs. The chain uses TRBV19 and TRBJ2-1; TRBD2 might be the D (6 bases). The CDR3 loop is CASSREERVSSYNEQFF. CDR3 DNA sequence: TGTGCCAGTAGTAGGGAAGAGCGGGTAAGCTCCTACAATGAGCAGTTCTTC.